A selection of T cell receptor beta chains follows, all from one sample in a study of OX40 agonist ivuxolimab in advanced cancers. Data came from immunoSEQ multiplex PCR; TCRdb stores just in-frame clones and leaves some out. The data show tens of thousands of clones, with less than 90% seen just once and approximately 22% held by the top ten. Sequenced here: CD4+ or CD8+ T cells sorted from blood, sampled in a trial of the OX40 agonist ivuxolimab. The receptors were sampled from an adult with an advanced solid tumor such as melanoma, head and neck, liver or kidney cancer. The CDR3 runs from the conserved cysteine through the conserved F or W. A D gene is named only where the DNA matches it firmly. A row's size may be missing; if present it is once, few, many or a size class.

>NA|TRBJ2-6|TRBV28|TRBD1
TGTGCCAGCAGTTTATCCGAATCCGGACAGGGGTCTGGGGCCAACGTCCTGACTTTC
CASSLSESGQGSGANVLTF
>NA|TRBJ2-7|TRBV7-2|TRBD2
TGTGCCAGCAGGTCGGCGGGGGACTACTACGAGCAGTACTTC
CASRSAGDYYEQYF
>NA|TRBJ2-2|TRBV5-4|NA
TGTGCCAGCAGCCAGACGGAGAACACCGGGGAGCTGTTTTTT
CASSQTENTGELFF
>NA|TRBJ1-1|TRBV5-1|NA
TGCGCCAGCAGCTTGTTTGGGGAGAACACTGAAGCTTTCTTT
CASSLFGENTEAFF
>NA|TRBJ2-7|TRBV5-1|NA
TGCGCCAGCAGCTTTCGAGACGTCTACGAGCAGTACTTC
CASSFRDVYEQYF
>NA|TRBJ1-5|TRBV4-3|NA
TGCGCCAGCAGCCAAGATCTGGGCAGGGCCCAGCCCCAGCATTTT
CASSQDLGRAQPQHF
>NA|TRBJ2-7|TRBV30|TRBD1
TGTGCCTGGAGTGTATCCGGGACAGGGGTATACGAGCAGTACTTC
CAWSVSGTGVYEQYF
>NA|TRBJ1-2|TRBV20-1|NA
TGCAGTGCCGTTAGGGACTATGGCTACACCTTC
CSAVRDYGYTF
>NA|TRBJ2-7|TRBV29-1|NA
TGCAGCGTTTCCGGCCAGACGGACGAGCAGTACTTC
CSVSGQTDEQYF
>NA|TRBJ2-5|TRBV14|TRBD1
TGTGCCAGCAGCCGGGACAGGATGCAAGAGACCCAGTACTTC
CASSRDRMQETQYF
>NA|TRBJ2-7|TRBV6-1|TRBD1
TGTGCCAGCAGTCCCAGTGGGGACAGCTCCTACGAGCAGTACTTC
CASSPSGDSSYEQYF
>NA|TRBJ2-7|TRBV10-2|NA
TGCGCCAGCTCCGGGCCTCCCTACGAGCAGTACTTC
CASSGPPYEQYF
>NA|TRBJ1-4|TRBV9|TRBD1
TGTGCCAGCAGCGTTAGACAGGGGGAGAGTGAAAAACTGTTTTTT
CASSVRQGESEKLFF
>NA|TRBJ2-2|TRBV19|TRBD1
TGTGCCAGTAGCCCCGGGACAGGGAAGAACACCGGGGAGCTGTTTTTT
CASSPGTGKNTGELFF
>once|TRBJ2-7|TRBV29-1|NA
TGCAGCGTTGAAGTAAGTTTGGGCTACGAGCAGTACTTC
CSVEVSLGYEQYF
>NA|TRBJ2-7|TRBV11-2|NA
TGTGCCAGCAGCTTCCCTATTCCCGGGGCTCAAGCCCACGAGCAGTACTTC
CASSFPIPGAQAHEQYF
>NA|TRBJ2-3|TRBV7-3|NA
TGTGCCAGCAGCCTCCGACAGTATGGGAGCACAGATACGCAGTATTTT
CASSLRQYGSTDTQYF
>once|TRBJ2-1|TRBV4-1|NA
TGCGCCAGCAGCCAGGTGAACAATGAGCAGTTCTTC
CASSQVNNEQFF
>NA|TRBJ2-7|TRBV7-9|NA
TGTGCCAGCAGTTCCTCGACAGGACCAACCTACGAGCAGTACTTC
CASSSSTGPTYEQYF
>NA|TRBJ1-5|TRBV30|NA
TGTGCCTGGAGTGTGGAGGCCTACAATCAGCCCCAGCATTTT
CAWSVEAYNQPQHF
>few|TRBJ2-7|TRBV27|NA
TGTGCCAGCAGTTTAAACGGAGGGGAGCAGTACTTC
CASSLNGGEQYF
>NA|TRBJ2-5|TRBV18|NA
TGTGCCAGCTCACCGGACGCAAACCAAGAGACCCAGTACTTC
CASSPDANQETQYF
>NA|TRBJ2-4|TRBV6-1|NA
TGTGCCAGCAGTGAGTTAGAGGGCGTGGATGCCAAAAACATTCAGTACTTC
CASSELEGVDAKNIQYF
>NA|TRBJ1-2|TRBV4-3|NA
TGCGCCAGCAGCGAGTTCGGGGGCAACTATGGCTACACCTTC
CASSEFGGNYGYTF
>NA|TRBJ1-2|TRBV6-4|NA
TGTGCCAGCAGTATACGCCAAGTGTGCTACACCTTC
CASSIRQVCYTF
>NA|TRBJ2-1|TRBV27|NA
TGTGCCAGCAGTTTATCTGCCTACAATGAGCAGTTCTTC
CASSLSAYNEQFF
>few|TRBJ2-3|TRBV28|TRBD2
TGTGCCAGCAGAGGGAGGGCGGGGGGGCAAGATACGCAGTATTTT
CASRGRAGGQDTQYF
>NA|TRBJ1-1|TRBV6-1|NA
TGTGCCAGCAGTAAACAGGGAAGAACTGAAGCTTTCTTT
CASSKQGRTEAFF
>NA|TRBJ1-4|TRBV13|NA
TGTGCCAGCAGCTCGGCAGAGGGGGGCGGGGAAAAACTGTTTTTT
CASSSAEGGGEKLFF
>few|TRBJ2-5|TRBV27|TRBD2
TGTGCCAGCAGCTTGGGACTAGCGGGAGAAAGAGAGACCCAGTACTTC
CASSLGLAGERETQYF
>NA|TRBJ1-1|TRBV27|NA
TGTGCCAGCTTCGTTTACACTGAAGCTTTCTTT
CASFVYTEAFF
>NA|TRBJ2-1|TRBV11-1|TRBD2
TGTGCCAGCAGCTTGCGATCGGGGGGGTCCTACAATGAGCAGTTCTTC
CASSLRSGGSYNEQFF
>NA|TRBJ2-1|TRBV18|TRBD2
TGTGCCAGCTCTCTGTCCCTAGCGGAGAGGCACAATGAGCAGTTCTTC
CASSLSLAERHNEQFF
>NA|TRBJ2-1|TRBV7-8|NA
TGTGCCAGCAGCTTAGATTTCGTTCCAAGGGAATCCTACAATGAGCAGTTCTTC
CASSLDFVPRESYNEQFF
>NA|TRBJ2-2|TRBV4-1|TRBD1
TGCGCCAGCAGCCAAGTACAGGGGGCGTTTTCCCCCGGGGAGCTGTTTTTT
CASSQVQGAFSPGELFF
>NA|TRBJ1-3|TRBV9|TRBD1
TGTGCCAGCAGCGCCGAGGGGGCTAGCGGAAACACCATATATTTT
CASSAEGASGNTIYF
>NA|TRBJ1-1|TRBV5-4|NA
TGTGCCAGCAGCGCGTCGACAAGTACGGCTTTCTTT
CASSASTSTAFF
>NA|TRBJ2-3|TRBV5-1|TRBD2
TGCGCCAGCAGCCCGACTAGCGTGAGCACAGATACGCAGTATTTT
CASSPTSVSTDTQYF
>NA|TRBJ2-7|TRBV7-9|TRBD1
TGTGCCAGCAGCTCCGGGACAGGGTACTACGAGCAGTACTTC
CASSSGTGYYEQYF
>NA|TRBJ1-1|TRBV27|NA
TGTGCCAGCAGTTTTTCAAATTCCGCTGAAGCTTTCTTT
CASSFSNSAEAFF
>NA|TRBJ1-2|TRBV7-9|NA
TGTGCCAGCAGGCCGACAGAGAACTATGGCTACACCTTC
CASRPTENYGYTF
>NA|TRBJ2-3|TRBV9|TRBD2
TGTGCCAGCAGCGTAGTTCCAGCGGGAGAGGATACAGATACGCAGTATTTT
CASSVVPAGEDTDTQYF
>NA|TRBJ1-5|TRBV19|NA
TGTGCCAGTAGTATAGGGATAAGCAATCAGCCCCAGCATTTT
CASSIGISNQPQHF
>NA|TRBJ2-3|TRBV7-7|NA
TGTGCTAGCAGCGAACCGGGCACAGATACGCAGTATTTT
CASSEPGTDTQYF
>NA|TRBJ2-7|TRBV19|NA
TGTGCCAGTAGCGATGGGGCAGGAGCCTACGAGCAGTACTTC
CASSDGAGAYEQYF
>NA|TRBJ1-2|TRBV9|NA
TGTGCCAGCAGCGACCGGAGCAGGGACTATGGCTACACCTTC
CASSDRSRDYGYTF
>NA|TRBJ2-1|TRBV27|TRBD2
TGTGCCAGCAGTTTCGGGACTAGCGGCTACAATGAGCAGTTCTTC
CASSFGTSGYNEQFF
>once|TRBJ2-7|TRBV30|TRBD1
TGTGCCTGGAGTCCCGGGGCAGGGGGCTACGAGCAGTACTTC
CAWSPGAGGYEQYF
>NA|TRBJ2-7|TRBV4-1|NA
TGCGCCAGCAGCCAAGATGTACTGGGGGGCTACGAGCAGTACTTC
CASSQDVLGGYEQYF
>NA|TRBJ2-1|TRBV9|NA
TGTGCCAGCAGCGTAGAGGTAGTTCCCAATGAGCAGTTCTTC
CASSVEVVPNEQFF
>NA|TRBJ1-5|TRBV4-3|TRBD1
TGCGCCAGCAGCCAGGGGACAGGGGGCCTCAATCAGCCCCAGCATTTT
CASSQGTGGLNQPQHF
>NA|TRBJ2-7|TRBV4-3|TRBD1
TGCGCCAGCAGCCAAGATGGGACAGGCTATTCCTACGAGCAGTACTTC
CASSQDGTGYSYEQYF